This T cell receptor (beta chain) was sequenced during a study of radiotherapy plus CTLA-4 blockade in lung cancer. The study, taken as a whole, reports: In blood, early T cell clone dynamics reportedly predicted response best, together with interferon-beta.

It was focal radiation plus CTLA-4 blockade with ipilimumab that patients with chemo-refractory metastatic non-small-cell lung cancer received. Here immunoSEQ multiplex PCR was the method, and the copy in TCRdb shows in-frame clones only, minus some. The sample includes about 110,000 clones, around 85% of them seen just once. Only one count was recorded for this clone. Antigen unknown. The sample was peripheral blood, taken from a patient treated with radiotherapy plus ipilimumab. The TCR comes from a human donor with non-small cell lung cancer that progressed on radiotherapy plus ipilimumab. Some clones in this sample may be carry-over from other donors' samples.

The CDR3 loop is CAPGRGGNEQYF. The CDR3 DNA is TGTGCCCCCGGGAGGGGGGGCAACGAGCAGTACTTC. The genes are TRBV6-5 and TRBJ2-7, with 8 bases aligning to TRBD2. CDR1 is MNHEY and CDR2 is SVGAGI in the germline V gene. J was trimmed by 5 bases and V by 11 bases; bases with no gene match: 8. This CDR3 region has 12 residues.